This T cell receptor beta chain appears in the sequencing data of a study of T cell repertoires in MIS-A myocarditis (dated by TCRdb to the early 2020s). CDR1 and CDR2 are drawn from the germline V gene: SNHLY, FYNNEI. From the cysteine through the phenylalanine, the CDR3 covers 14 amino acids. The kept DNA is CDR3 alone, 42 bases in frame from the first base. The trim is 6 bases for V and 0 bases for J, with a gap of 11 bases between the germline ends. The QIAamp DNA FFPE kit was used to extract genomic DNA from formalin-fixed paraffin-embedded autopsy tissue. A word on this clone: It lacks a known antigen. The sample holds no much larger clone one base away, and base qualities are not on file.

TCRbeta CDR3 regions were amplified by the immunoSEQ bias-controlled multiplex PCR and were subjected to high-throughput sequencing. Per the original workflow: CDR3 sequences were collapsed and filtered by the immunoSEQ vendor pipeline to quantify abundance and frequency of each unique TCRbeta CDR3. Dominant CDR3 amino acid sequences were clustered with SARS-CoV-2-specific ImmuneCODE TCRbeta sequences by CD-HIT using a 90% global sequence identity threshold. Clones at frequencies from 0.1 to 1 were categorized as hyperexpanded, and clones at frequencies from 0.01 to 0.1 were categorized as large. CDR3 amino acid sequences and V and J gene assignments of dominant clones were confirmed with MiXCR. The R stringdist package was used to calculate Levenshtein distances between the patient clonotypes and the ImmuneCODE hits. Drawn from immuneACCESS, this table holds only the in-frame rearrangements with V and J called that TCRdb kept. Clones are partly lost; checked studies trace under half to an unresolved V gene and leave the rest unexplained. The V and J calls and clone size were taken over from that table, and D and trimming were inferred from the DNA. This sample holds about 11,000 clones; 83% were observed only once. The ten most abundant clones make up 25% to 30% of the sample.

The chain is made from TRBV2 and TRBJ1-2; possibly the D gene is TRBD1, per 5 matching bases. The TCR comes from a man younger than 35 with fulminant myocarditis from multisystem inflammatory syndrome in adults (MIS-A) after COVID-19. Sequencing was carried out using right ventricle heart tissue obtained at autopsy. The sample's cell subset or site label, in plain terms: cardiac tissue sample (left or right ventricle, interventricular septum, or pericardium). The DNA is as follows: TGTGCCAGCAGGAGGGACTGGTCTAACTATGGCTACACCTTC. The translation is CASRRDWSNYGYTF.